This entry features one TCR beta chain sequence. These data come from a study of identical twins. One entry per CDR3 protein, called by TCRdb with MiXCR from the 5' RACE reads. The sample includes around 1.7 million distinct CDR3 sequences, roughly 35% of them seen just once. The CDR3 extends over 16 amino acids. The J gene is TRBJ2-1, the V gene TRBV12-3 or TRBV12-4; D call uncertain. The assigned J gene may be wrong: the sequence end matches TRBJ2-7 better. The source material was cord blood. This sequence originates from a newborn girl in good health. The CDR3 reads CASSTHRFSSYNEQYF. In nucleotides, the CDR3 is TGTGCCAGCAGTACTCATCGGTTTAGCTCCTACAATGAGCAGTACTTC.